This TCR beta chain appears in the sequencing data of a study of T cells in Graves' hyperthyroidism and ophthalmopathy. The CDR3 length is 14 residues. From germline, CDR1 is SNHLY and CDR2 FYNNEI. V lost 8 bases to trimming and J lost 1 base, with 14 bases between them. This clonotype showed up many times. TCR beta CDR3 sequences were amplified from RNA transcripts. Initially, a first-round RT-PCR of the TCR CDR3 employed the HTBI primer set. TCRdb independently ran MiXCR on the multiplex PCR reads; one entry per CDR3 protein. The data contain approximately 510,000 distinct CDR3 sequences, under 25% of them singletons.

The source material was blood. The chain recombines TRBV2 with TRBJ1-1; D gene unclear. The clonotype originates from a man younger than 35 with Graves' hyperthyroidism. This CDR3 is CASFRRPSNTEAFF. The CDR3 bases are TGTGCCAGCTTTAGGCGTCCTTCGAACACTGAAGCTTTCTTT.